Shown below are 17 T cell receptor beta chains from a single sample sequenced in a study of cytomegalovirus exposure and HLA in healthy donors. PCR primers comprised 60 Vbeta and 13 Jbeta primers. Clones were read by immunoSEQ multiplex PCR, and TCRdb kept only the in-frame ones, dropping some. The table records fewer than 70,000 clones, 65% to 75% of them present only once. Sample: PBMCs. The receptors shown here come from an older woman in good health and CMV-seropositive.

J is TRBJ1-1 and V is TRBV30; TRBD1 aligns across 8 bases. J was trimmed by 1 base and V by 2 bases; bases with no gene match: 3. The germline V gene encodes CDR1 GTSNPN and CDR2 SVGIG (reference sequence). The CDR3 consists of 14 residues. The CDR3 reads CAWSLTGGNTEAFF. CDR3 bases: TGTGCCTGGAGTTTAACAGGGGGGAACACTGAAGCTTTCTTT. Filled out from reference TRBV30 and TRBJ1-1, the complete variable domain reads SQTIHQWPATLVQPVGSPLSLECTVEGTSNPNLYWYRQAAGRGLQLLFYSVGIGQISSEVPQNLSASRPQDRQFILSSKKLLLSDSGFYLCAWSLTGGNTEAFFGQGTRLTVV.

Here the CDR3 DNA reads TGTGCCTGGAGTAGGGGGATGAACACTGAAGCTTTCTTT. This encodes CAWSRGMNTEAFF. J is TRBJ1-1 and V is TRBV30; the D gene is possibly TRBD1 (6 bases). Germline CDR1 GTSNPN, CDR2 SVGIG (reference sequence). V lost 2 bases and J 0 bases, leaving 7 bases between the germline ends. The CDR3 has 13 amino acids.

As for this clone: Other nucleotide sequences in the sample specify the same CDR3. V is TRBV19 and J is TRBJ2-1; the D gene is possibly TRBD1 (6 bases). The V gene lost 5 bases and the J gene lost 4 bases, with 12 bases spanning the gap. The CDR3 has 14 residues. CDR1 is LNHDA, CDR2 SQIVND, per germline (reference sequence). This CDR3 is CASSPGQRYNEQFF. For the CDR3, the DNA is TGTGCCAGTAGTCCGGGACAACGATACAATGAGCAGTTCTTC.

The sample holds a few counts of this clone. The chain recombines TRBV18 with TRBJ1-5, with TRBD1 matching over 7 bases. The CDR3 sequence is 14 residues long. Looked up from germline, CDR1 is KGHSH and CDR2 is LQKENI. Trimming took 5 bases from V and 7 from J; bases not matched to a gene: 8. CDR3 residues: CASSGQESSQPQHF. In nucleotides, the CDR3 is TGTGCCAGCTCAGGACAGGAAAGCAGCCAGCCCCAGCATTTT.

This clone was observed a few times. The chain uses TRBV19 and TRBJ2-1; 12 nucleotides agree with TRBD1. This CDR3 spans 13 amino acids. Trimming cost V 9 bases and J 10 bases; bases outside gene matches: 7. CDR1 is LNHDA and CDR2 is SQIVND in the germline V gene (reference sequence). DNA for the CDR3: TGTGCCAGCAGTCGGGACAGGGGGCGCGAGCAGTTCTTC. Its translation: CASSRDRGREQFF.

The rearrangement links TRBV21-1 to TRBJ2-7; TRBD2 was called by the table and not checked on the DNA. TRBV21-1 is marked as a pseudogene. CDR3 size: 13 residues. CDR3 amino acids: CASGIRETYEQYF. CDR3 sequence (DNA): TGTGCCAGTGGGATTCGGGAGACCTACGAGCAGTACTTC.

This chain joins TRBV6-5 and TRBJ1-3; possibly TRBD1 for D (6 bases). CDR3 length equals 15 residues. Germline CDR1 and CDR2: MNHEY and SVGAGI. The V and J ends lost 7 bases and 8 bases respectively, with 21 bases between them. Written as DNA, the CDR3 is TGTGCCAGCACCAAGTCTTTGGGGGCGGTGGACACCATATATTTT. Protein: CASTKSLGAVDTIYF.

The chain carries TRBV18 and TRBJ1-5; weak D call: TRBD1 (5 bases). Germline values: CDR1 KGHSH, CDR2 LQKENI. This CDR3 is built from 16 residues. V lost 3 bases and J lost 1, with 13 bases in between. The DNA of the CDR3 is TGTGCCAGCTCACCGGTGGGGGGACTGAGCAATCAGCCCCAGCATTTT. It encodes CASSPVGGLSNQPQHF.

J is TRBJ1-5 and V is TRBV6-5, with D perhaps TRBD1 (6 bases). The V end lost 6 bases, the J end lost 3 bases, and 12 bases lay between the germline ends. Germline V gene data show CDR1 as MNHEY and CDR2 as SVGAGI. CDR3 length: 14 residues. CDR3 amino acids: CASSTDRVNQPQHF. CDR3 in DNA: TGTGCCAGCAGCACGGACAGAGTCAATCAGCCCCAGCATTTT.

The rearrangement links TRBV7-2 to TRBJ1-5; weak D call: TRBD1 (6 bases). Germline V CDR1 and CDR2: SGHTA, FQGNSA. The CDR3 sequence is 14 residues long. Trimming removed 1 base at V and 7 bases at J, with 11 bases between. The CDR3 DNA follows: TGTGCCAGCAGCTTAGAGGGGGACCGCCAGCCCCAGCATTTT. The encoded protein is CASSLEGDRQPQHF.

V and J are TRBV5-1 and TRBJ1-2, with D uncertain. Germline CDR1 SGHRS, CDR2 YFSETQ. This CDR3 has 14 amino acids. V lost 6 bases to trimming and J lost 0 bases, with 12 bases between them. Written as DNA, the CDR3 is TGCGCCAGCACCCCCTCCGGGACTAACTATGGCTACACCTTC. It is translated as CASTPSGTNYGYTF.

A remark on this clone: The same CDR3 also results from other DNA sequences found in this sample. The chain combines TRBV5-6 with TRBJ2-1, with 9 bases fitting TRBD2. CDR3 length: 15 amino acids. V shed 4 bases, J shed 0 bases, and the junction held 2 bases outside the gene matches. Per the germline V gene, CDR1 is SGHDT and CDR2 is YYEEEE. DNA of the CDR3: TGTGCCAGCAGCCTAGCGGGGAGCTCCTACAATGAGCAGTTCTTC. It translates to CASSLAGSSYNEQFF. Full variable domain (remainder filled in from reference TRBV5-6 and TRBJ2-1): DAGVTQSPTHLIKTRGQQVTLRCSPKSGHDTVSWYQQALGQGPQFIFQYYEEEERQRGNFPDRFSGHQFPNYSSELNVNALLLGDSALYLCASSLAGSSYNEQFFGPGTRLTVL.

Within the sample, this clone is medium-sized. The chain uses TRBV27 and TRBJ2-1, with 10 bases fitting TRBD2. J lost 7 bases, V lost 0 bases, and 6 bases had no gene match. The CDR3 has 16 residues. The V gene's germline CDR1 is MNHEY and CDR2 SMNVEV (reference sequence). The CDR3: CASSLSASGRMNEQFF. CDR3 DNA: TGTGCCAGCAGTTTATCTGCTAGCGGGAGAATGAATGAGCAGTTCTTC.

This chain joins TRBV5-1 and TRBJ1-2, with TRBD1 matching over 10 bases. The V and J ends lost 4 bases and 3 bases, in that order; junction bases with no gene match: 3. There are 14 residues in the CDR3. The V gene's germline CDR1 is SGHRS and CDR2 YFSETQ. CDR3 sequence (DNA): TGCGCCAGCAGCAAGGACAGGGGGTACTATGGCTACACCTTC. Protein: CASSKDRGYYGYTF.

This clone was detected once. This sequence joins TRBV6-5 and TRBJ2-2, with D unclear. The V gene's germline CDR1 is MNHEY and CDR2 SVGAGI. CDR3 size: 13 residues. Trimming removed 4 bases from V and 6 bases from J, with 9 bases in between. This CDR3 is CASSSPGPGELFF. The CDR3 region has the DNA TGTGCCAGCAGTTCGCCGGGTCCCGGGGAGCTGTTTTTT.

This clone showed up just once. The chain employs TRBV2 and TRBJ2-5; 8 bases agree with TRBD1. The V segment lost 7 bases and the J segment 7 bases; nucleotides outside the gene matches: 8. Germline-derived CDR1 and CDR2 are SNHLY and FYNNEI. CDR3 length: 13 residues. CDR3 nucleotide sequence: TGTGCCAGCAACGGACAGGGCGCATGGACCCAGTACTTC. Translated, it gives CASNGQGAWTQYF. Looking up the rest from reference TRBV2 and TRBJ2-5 gives the full variable domain: EPEVTQTPSHQVTQMGQEVILRCVPISNHLYFYWYRQILGQKVEFLVSFYNNEISEKSEIFDDQFSVERPDGSNFTLKIRSTKLEDSAMYFCASNGQGAWTQYFGPGTRLLVL.

This clone was found a few times. The chain recombines TRBV5-1 with TRBJ1-1; 11 bases are shared with TRBD1. CDR3 length: 17 amino acids. The trim removed 5 bases at V and 4 bases at J, leaving 13 bases unmatched. In germline, CDR1 is SGHRS, CDR2 YFSETQ. CDR3 amino acids: CASSQTRTGGESTEAFF. CDR3 nucleotide sequence: TGCGCCAGCAGTCAAACTAGGACAGGGGGCGAATCCACTGAAGCTTTCTTT. The full variable domain, rest sourced from reference TRBV5-1 and TRBJ1-1, is KAGVTQTPRYLIKTRGQQVTLSCSPISGHRSVSWYQQTPGQGLQFLFEYFSETQRNKGNFPGRFSGRQFSNSRSEMNVSTLELGDSALYLCASSQTRTGGESTEAFFGQGTRLTVV.